This paragraph reports one TCR beta chain. Its antigen is undetermined. Using its own MiXCR run on the 5' RACE reads, TCRdb lists one record per CDR3 protein. The data show under 950,000 distinct CDR3 sequences, roughly 20% seen once. This record comes from a study of CD8 T cells in ankylosing spondylitis. Overall study results and limits: Ankylosing spondylitis blood appeared to carry a characteristic TCR beta motif of fewer than 10 highly homologous variants.

Looked up from germline, CDR1 is SGHDN and CDR2 is FVKESK. V lost 3 bases to trimming and J lost 12 bases, with 11 bases between them. CDR3 size: 11 residues. The V gene is TRBV14, the J gene TRBJ1-1; weak D call: TRBD1 (5 bases). The receptor was isolated from a male donor with ankylosing spondylitis. Source material: blood, either unsorted or a sorted T cell fraction (not recorded which). For the CDR3, the DNA is TGTGCCAGCAGCCATGCGGGGGGAACTTTCTTT. It encodes CASSHAGGTFF.